The clone carrying this T cell receptor beta chain showed up many times. This CDR3 spans 13 amino acids. V gave up 0 bases and J gave up 3 bases, with 7 bases separating them. Germline V CDR1 and CDR2: SGHDT, YYEEEE. TCRdb redid the calling of the PCR reads with MiXCR, one entry per CDR3 protein. The repertoire holds 460,000 or so distinct CDR3 sequences, with 25% as singletons. This sample is part of a study of molecular identifiers for immune sequencing clone quantification. The source is a human donor in good health. Some libraries in this study had Jurkat cell RNA spiked in. Sequencing used naive CD8+ T cells from blood, with Jurkat cell RNA spiked in. Indicated subset: FACS-sorted CD8+CD4-CCR7+CD45RA+ naive T cells. The chain has TRBV5-6 and TRBJ2-7, with D tentatively TRBD1 (5 bases). CDR3 residues: CASSLEDNYEQYF. The CDR3 nucleotides are TGTGCCAGCAGCTTGGAGGACAACTACGAGCAGTACTTC.